This TCR beta chain came from a study of beta chain features in type 1 diabetes. The study, taken as a whole, reports: When VDJ junctions were examined, type 1 diabetes patients showed fewer insertions and more deletions. Researchers cautioned that cDNA sequencing could over-represent cells with high TCR expression. Shorter TCRB CDR3s, moderately but significantly so, marked every one of the four CD4+ subsets in Type 1 diabetes patients.

Notes on this clone: The antigen remains undetermined.

Every bit of the isolated RNA underwent reverse transcription, so sequencing read expressed TCRB transcripts. Profiled with immunoSEQ multiplex PCR; TCRdb holds only in-frame clones, not every one. The sample carries about 53,000 clones, about 64% recorded once. Trimming removed 0 bases from V and 0 bases from J, with 29 bases in between. The germline gives CDR1 SQVTM, CDR2 ANQGSEA. The CDR3 runs to 21 residues. This TCR was sampled from a woman aged 25 to 39 with type 1 diabetes. Sequencing was done on a sample of stem cell memory CD4+ T cells from blood. The chain links TRBV29-1 to TRBJ1-1; tentatively, D is TRBD1 (6 bases). The CDR3 nucleotides read TGCAGCGTTGAAGATTCGGAGGCCAGGGGCATGCCATGGAACATGAACACTGAAGCTTTCTTT. This gives the protein CSVEDSEARGMPWNMNTEAFF.